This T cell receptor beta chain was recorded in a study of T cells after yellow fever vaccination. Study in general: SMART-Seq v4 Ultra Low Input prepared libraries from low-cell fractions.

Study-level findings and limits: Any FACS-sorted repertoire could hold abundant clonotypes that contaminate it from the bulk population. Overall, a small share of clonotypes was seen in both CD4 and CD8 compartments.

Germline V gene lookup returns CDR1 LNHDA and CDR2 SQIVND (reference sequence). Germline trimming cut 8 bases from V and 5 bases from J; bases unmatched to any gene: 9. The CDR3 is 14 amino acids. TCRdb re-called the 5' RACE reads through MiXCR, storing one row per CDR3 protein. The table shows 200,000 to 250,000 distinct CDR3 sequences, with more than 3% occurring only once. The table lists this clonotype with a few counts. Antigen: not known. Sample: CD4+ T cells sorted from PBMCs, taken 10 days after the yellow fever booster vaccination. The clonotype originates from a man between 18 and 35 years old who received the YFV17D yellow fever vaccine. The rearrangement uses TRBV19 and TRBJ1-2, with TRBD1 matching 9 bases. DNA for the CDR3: TGTGCCAGTCGGGACAGGGATGCGCTGTATGGCTACACCTTC. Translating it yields CASRDRDALYGYTF.